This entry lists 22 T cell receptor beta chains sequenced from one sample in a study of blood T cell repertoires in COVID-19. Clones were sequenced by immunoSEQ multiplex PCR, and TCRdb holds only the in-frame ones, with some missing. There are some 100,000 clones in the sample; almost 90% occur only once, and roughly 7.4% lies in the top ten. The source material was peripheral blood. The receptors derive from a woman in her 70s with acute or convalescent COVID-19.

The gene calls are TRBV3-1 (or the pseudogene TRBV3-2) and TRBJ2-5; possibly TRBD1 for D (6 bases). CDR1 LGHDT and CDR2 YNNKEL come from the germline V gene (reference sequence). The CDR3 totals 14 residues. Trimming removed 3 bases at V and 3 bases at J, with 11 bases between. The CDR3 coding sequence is TGTGCCAGCAGCCAGTTGGACAGAGAAGAGACCCAGTACTTC. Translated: CASSQLDREETQYF.

The CDR3 region has the DNA TGTGCCAGCAGCACGGGGGACAGGGCTGCAGATACGCAGTATTTT. It encodes CASSTGDRAADTQYF. This sequence joins TRBV5-4 and TRBJ2-3, with TRBD1 matching 9 bases. V gave up 4 bases and J gave up 4 bases; unmatched junction bases: 7. Germline CDR1 is SGHNT and CDR2 is YYREEE (reference sequence). The CDR3 is made up of 15 amino acids.

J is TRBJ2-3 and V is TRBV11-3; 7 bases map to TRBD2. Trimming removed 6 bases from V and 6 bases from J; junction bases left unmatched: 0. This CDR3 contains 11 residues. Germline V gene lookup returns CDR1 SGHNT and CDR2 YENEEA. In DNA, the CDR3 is TGTGCCAGCAGGGGGGGGGATACGCAGTATTTT. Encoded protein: CASRGGDTQYF. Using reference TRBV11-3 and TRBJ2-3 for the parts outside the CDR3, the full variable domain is EAGVVQSPRYKIIEKKQPVAFWCNPISGHNTLYWYLQNLGQGPELLIRYENEEAVDDSQLPKDRFSAERLKGVDSTLKIQPAELGDSAVYLCASRGGDTQYFGPGTRLTVL.

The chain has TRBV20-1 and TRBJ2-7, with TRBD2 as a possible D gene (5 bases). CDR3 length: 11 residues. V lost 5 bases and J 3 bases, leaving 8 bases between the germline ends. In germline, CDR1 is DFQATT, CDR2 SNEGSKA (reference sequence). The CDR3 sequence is CSAYSGYEQYF. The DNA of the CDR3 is TGCAGTGCTTACAGCGGCTACGAGCAGTACTTC.

This chain's CDR3 is CASSEGTGVNYGYTF. CDR3 DNA: TGTGCCAGCAGCGAAGGGACAGGGGTAAACTATGGCTACACCTTC. V gene TRBV7-8 combines with J gene TRBJ1-2; 10 positions agree with TRBD1. The CDR3 consists of 15 residues. Germline V gives CDR1 SGHVS, CDR2 FQNEAQ. With 5 bases clipped from V and 2 bases from J, the junction kept 5 bases outside the gene matches. Full variable domain (outside the CDR3, taken from reference TRBV7-8 and TRBJ1-2): GAGVSQSPRYKVAKRGQDVALRCDPISGHVSLFWYQQALGQGPEFLTYFQNEAQLDKSGLPSDRFFAERPEGSVSTLKIQRTQQEDSAVYLCASSEGTGVNYGYTFGSGTRLTVV.

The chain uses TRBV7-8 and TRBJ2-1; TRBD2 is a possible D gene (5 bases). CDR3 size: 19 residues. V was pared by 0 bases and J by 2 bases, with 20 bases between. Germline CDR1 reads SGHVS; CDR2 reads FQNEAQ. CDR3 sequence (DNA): TGTGCCAGCAGCTTAGCTCCTAAACCCGGCGGGCTTACCTACAATGAGCAGTTCTTC. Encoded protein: CASSLAPKPGGLTYNEQFF.

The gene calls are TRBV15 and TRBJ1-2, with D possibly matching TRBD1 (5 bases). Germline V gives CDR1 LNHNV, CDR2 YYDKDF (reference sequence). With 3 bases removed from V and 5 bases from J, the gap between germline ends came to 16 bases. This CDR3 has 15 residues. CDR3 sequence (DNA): TGTGCCACCAGCAGGGGGACCGGGAGTGGTTATGGCTACACCTTC. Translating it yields CATSRGTGSGYGYTF.

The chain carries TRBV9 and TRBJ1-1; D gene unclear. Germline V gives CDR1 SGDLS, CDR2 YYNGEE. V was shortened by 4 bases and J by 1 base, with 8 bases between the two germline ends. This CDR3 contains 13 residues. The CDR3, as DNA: TGTGCCAGCAGCCCAACACCGAACACTGAAGCTTTCTTT. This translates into CASSPTPNTEAFF.

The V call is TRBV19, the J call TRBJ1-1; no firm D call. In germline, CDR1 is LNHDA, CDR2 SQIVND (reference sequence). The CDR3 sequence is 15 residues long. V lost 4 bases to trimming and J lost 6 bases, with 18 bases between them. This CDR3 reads CASSTFSGRRAEAFF. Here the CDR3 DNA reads TGTGCCAGTAGTACGTTCTCTGGGAGACGAGCTGAAGCTTTCTTT.

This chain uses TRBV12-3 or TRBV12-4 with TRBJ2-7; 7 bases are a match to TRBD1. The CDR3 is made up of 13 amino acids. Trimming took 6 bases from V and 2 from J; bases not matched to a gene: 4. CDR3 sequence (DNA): TGTGCCAGCAGCCGGACAGGAACCTACGAGCAGTACTTC. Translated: CASSRTGTYEQYF.

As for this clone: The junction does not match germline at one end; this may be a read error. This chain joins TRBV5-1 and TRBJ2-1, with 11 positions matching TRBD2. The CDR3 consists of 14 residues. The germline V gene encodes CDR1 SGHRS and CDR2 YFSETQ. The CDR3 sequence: CASSLWTSGQIGIF. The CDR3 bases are TGCGCCAGCAGCCTCTGGACTAGCGGGCAGATTGGGATCTTC. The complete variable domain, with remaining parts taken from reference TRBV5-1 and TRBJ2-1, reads KAGVTQTPRYLIKTRGQQVTLSCSPISGHRSVSWYQQTPGQGLQFLFEYFSETQRNKGNFPGRFSGRQFSNSRSEMNVSTLELGDSALYLCASSLWTSGQIGIFGPGTRLTVL.

CDR3 region: CASSITSPPWDEQFF. In nucleotides, the CDR3 is TGCGCCAGCAGTATTACTAGCCCTCCTTGGGATGAGCAGTTCTTC. The chain recombines TRBV5-1 with TRBJ2-1; TRBD2 is a possible D gene (6 bases). Germline lookup yields CDR1 SGHRS and CDR2 YFSETQ. The CDR3 extends over 15 amino acids. Trimming took 5 bases from V and 8 from J, leaving 20 bases between them.

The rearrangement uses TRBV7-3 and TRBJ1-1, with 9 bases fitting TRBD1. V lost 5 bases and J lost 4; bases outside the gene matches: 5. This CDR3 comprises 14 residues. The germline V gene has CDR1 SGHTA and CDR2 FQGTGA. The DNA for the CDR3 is TGTGCCAGCAGCACACAGGGGGCGGTCACTGAAGCTTTCTTT. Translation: CASSTQGAVTEAFF.

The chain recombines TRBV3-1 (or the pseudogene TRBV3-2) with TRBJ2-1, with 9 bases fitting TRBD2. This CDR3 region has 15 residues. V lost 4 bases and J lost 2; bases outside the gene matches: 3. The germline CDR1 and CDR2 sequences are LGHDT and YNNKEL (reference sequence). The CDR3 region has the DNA TGTGCCAGCAGCCGAATAGCGGGGGCCTACAATGAGCAGTTCTTC. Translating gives CASSRIAGAYNEQFF.

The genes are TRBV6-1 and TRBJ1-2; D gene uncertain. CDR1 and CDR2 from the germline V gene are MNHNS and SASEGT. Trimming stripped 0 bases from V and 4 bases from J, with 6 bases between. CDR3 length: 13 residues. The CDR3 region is CASSEALGYGYTF. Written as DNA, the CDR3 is TGTGCCAGCAGTGAAGCTCTCGGCTATGGCTACACCTTC.

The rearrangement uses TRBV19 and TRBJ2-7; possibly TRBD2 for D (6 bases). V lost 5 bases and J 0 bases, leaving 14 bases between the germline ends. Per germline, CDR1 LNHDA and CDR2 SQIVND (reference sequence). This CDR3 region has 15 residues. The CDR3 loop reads CASSRSGATSYEQYF. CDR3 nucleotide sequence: TGTGCCAGTAGTCGTAGCGGAGCGACCTCCTACGAGCAGTACTTC.

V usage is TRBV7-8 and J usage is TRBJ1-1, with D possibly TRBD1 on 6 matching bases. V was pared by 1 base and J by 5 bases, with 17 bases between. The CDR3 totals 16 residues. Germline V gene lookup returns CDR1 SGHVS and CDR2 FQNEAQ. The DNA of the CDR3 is TGTGCCAGCAGCTTAGGGGGAACCAGGGGACTAACTGAAGCTTTCTTT. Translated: CASSLGGTRGLTEAFF.

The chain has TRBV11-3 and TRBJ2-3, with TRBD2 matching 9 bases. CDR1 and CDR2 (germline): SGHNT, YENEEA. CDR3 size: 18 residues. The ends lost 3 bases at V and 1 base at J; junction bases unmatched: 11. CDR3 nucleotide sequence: TGTGCCAGCAGCTTGGGGTCCGTAGCGGGAGCTGGCACAGATACGCAGTATTTT. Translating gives CASSLGSVAGAGTDTQYF. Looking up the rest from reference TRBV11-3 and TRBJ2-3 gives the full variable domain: EAGVVQSPRYKIIEKKQPVAFWCNPISGHNTLYWYLQNLGQGPELLIRYENEEAVDDSQLPKDRFSAERLKGVDSTLKIQPAELGDSAVYLCASSLGSVAGAGTDTQYFGPGTRLTVL.

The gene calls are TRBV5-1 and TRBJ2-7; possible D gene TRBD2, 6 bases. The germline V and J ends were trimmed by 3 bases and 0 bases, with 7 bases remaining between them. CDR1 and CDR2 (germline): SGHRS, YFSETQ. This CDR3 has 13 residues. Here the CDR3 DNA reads TGCGCCAGCAGCTCGACTAGCTCCTACGAGCAGTACTTC. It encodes CASSSTSSYEQYF. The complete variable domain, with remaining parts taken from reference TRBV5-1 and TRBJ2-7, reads KAGVTQTPRYLIKTRGQQVTLSCSPISGHRSVSWYQQTPGQGLQFLFEYFSETQRNKGNFPGRFSGRQFSNSRSEMNVSTLELGDSALYLCASSSTSSYEQYFGPGTRLTVT.

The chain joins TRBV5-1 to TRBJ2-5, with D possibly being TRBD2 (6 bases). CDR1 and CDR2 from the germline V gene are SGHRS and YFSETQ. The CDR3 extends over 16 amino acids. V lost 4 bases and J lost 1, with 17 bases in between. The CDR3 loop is CASSAMGGGVQETQYF. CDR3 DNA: TGCGCCAGCAGCGCGATGGGGGGTGGGGTCCAAGAGACCCAGTACTTC.

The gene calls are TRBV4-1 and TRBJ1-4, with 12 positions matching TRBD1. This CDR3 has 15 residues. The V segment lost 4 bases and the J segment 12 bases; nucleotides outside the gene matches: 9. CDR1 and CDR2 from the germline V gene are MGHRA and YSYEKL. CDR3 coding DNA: TGCGCCAGCAGCCCGGGACAGGGGGCCCATACGGAACTGTTTTTT. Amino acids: CASSPGQGAHTELFF.

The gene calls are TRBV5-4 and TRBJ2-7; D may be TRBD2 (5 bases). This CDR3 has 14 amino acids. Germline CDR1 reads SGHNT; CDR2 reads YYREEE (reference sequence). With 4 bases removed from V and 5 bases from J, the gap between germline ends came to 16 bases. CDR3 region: CASSRDPNGDEQYF. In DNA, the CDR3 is TGTGCCAGCAGCCGGGATCCTAACGGAGACGAGCAGTACTTC.